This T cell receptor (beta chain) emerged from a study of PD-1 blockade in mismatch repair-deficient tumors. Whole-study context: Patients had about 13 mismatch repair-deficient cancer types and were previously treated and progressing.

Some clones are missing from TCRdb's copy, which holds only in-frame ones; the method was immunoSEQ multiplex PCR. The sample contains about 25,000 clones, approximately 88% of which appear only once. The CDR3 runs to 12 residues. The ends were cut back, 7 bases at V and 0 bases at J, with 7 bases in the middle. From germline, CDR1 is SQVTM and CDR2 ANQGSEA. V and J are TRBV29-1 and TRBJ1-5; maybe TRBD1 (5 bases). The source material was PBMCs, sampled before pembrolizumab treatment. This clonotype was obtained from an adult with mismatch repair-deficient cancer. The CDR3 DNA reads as TGCAGCGCGGGGGATAGCAATCAGCCCCAGCATTTT. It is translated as CSAGDSNQPQHF.